Following are 18 T cell receptor beta chains from one sample sequenced in a study of T cell repertoires in cytomegalovirus infection. Via MiXCR, TCRdb re-called the reads, giving one row per CDR3 protein. The sample lists 80,000 or so distinct CDR3 sequences; 40% were seen once. The antigens for these receptors are not known. The material was CD8+ T cells from cultured PBMCs, obtained from culture after CMV antigen stimulation. These receptors were obtained from a human donor in good health (CMV status not recorded). Some clones in this sample may be carry-over from other donors' samples.

The chain carries TRBV7-9 and TRBJ1-2, with no clear D. CDR1 SEHNR and CDR2 FQNEAQ come from the germline V gene (reference sequence). V was trimmed by 3 bases and J by 5 bases, leaving 7 bases between them. The CDR3 has 12 amino acids. CDR3 nucleotide sequence: TGTGCCAGCAGCTTCACCGTTTATGGCTACACCTTC. It yields the protein CASSFTVYGYTF.

The rearrangement uses TRBV4-3 and TRBJ2-3; weak D call: TRBD1 (5 bases). Germline values: CDR1 LGHNA, CDR2 YSLEER. The CDR3 is made up of 15 amino acids. The ends were cut back, 2 bases at V and 0 bases at J, with 9 bases in the middle. This CDR3 is CASSQQGSSTDTQYF. CDR3 sequence (DNA): TGCGCCAGCAGCCAACAGGGATCTAGCACAGATACGCAGTATTTT.

This chain joins TRBV6-5 and TRBJ2-3; 8 bases map to TRBD2. CDR3 size: 15 residues. Trimming at V came to 5 bases and at J to 2 bases, leaving 6 bases not matched to a gene. Germline CDR1 MNHEY, CDR2 SVGAGI. In nucleotides, the CDR3 is TGTGCCAGCAGTCCTAGGACTAGCCACACAGATACGCAGTATTTT. This gives the protein CASSPRTSHTDTQYF.

This clonotype has more than one count but fewer than ten. CDR3 sequence reads: CATQGEDSSYNEQFF. In DNA, the CDR3 is TGTGCCACCCAGGGGGAAGACAGCTCCTACAATGAGCAGTTCTTC. The V and J genes are TRBV10-3 and TRBJ2-1, with TRBD1 matching over 7 bases. This CDR3 contains 15 residues. V was pared by 10 bases and J by 0 bases, with 9 bases of the junction left unmatched. CDR1 is ENHRY and CDR2 is SYGVKD in the germline V gene.

The gene calls are TRBV20-1 and TRBJ1-1, with no clear D. CDR1 is DFQATT, CDR2 SNEGSKA, per germline (reference sequence). The germline V and J ends were trimmed by 0 bases and 0 bases, with 8 bases remaining between them. The CDR3 is made up of 14 amino acids. This CDR3 is CSARDAAVNTEAFF. In nucleotides, the CDR3 is TGCAGTGCTAGAGATGCCGCTGTGAACACTGAAGCTTTCTTT.

This clonotype turned up a few times. The chain carries TRBV6-1 and TRBJ2-5; TRBD1 agrees at 7 bases. The length of the CDR3 is 17 residues. CDR1 MNHNS and CDR2 SASEGT come from the germline V gene. V dropped 5 bases and J dropped 5; count of bases not matched to a gene: 17. The CDR3 coding sequence is TGTGCCAGCAGTCATTTTCGGGACAGCTCCCCACGGGAGACCCAGTACTTC. Its translation: CASSHFRDSSPRETQYF.

The chain couples TRBV6-6 to TRBJ2-1, with D possibly matching TRBD2 (5 bases). This CDR3 is 16 amino acids long. Trimming pared 0 bases from V and 3 bases from J, leaving 12 bases between. In germline, CDR1 is MNHNY, CDR2 SVGAGI (reference sequence). This CDR3 reads CASSYSIPDYYNEQFF. CDR3 nucleotide sequence: TGTGCCAGCAGTTACTCAATACCAGACTACTACAATGAGCAGTTCTTC.

V usage is TRBV6-8 and J usage is TRBJ2-7; tentative D call: TRBD1 (5 bases). Trimming removed 5 bases at V and 4 bases at J, with 12 bases between. The length of the CDR3 is 13 residues. Per germline, CDR1 MNHGY and CDR2 SAAAGT. CDR3 in amino acids: CASSPIDSYEQYF. Here the CDR3 DNA reads TGTGCCAGCAGTCCGATAGACAGTTACGAGCAGTACTTC.

The J gene is TRBJ2-5, the V gene TRBV20-1; no clear D gene. The CDR3 spans 12 residues. The V end lost 3 bases, the J end lost 3 bases, and 8 bases lay between the germline ends. The germline V gene encodes CDR1 DFQATT and CDR2 SNEGSKA (reference sequence). Here the CDR3 DNA reads TGCAGTGCTAGCCGGCCCGAAGAGACCCAGTACTTC. It encodes CSASRPEETQYF.

The V and J genes are TRBV14 and TRBJ1-1; D uncertain. CDR3 length equals 13 residues. Germline V CDR1 and CDR2: SGHDN, FVKESK. Trimming took 6 bases from V and 0 from J, leaving 8 bases between them. The DNA of the CDR3 is TGTGCCAGCAGTCTTGTGCTGAACACTGAAGCTTTCTTT. Its translation is CASSLVLNTEAFF.

This clonotype was observed at least ten times. The chain employs TRBV7-8 and TRBJ1-6; TRBD1 matches at 8 bases. V lost 1 base, J lost 7 bases, and 6 bases stayed unmatched. The CDR3 totals 16 residues. Germline V gives CDR1 SGHVS, CDR2 FQNEAQ. CDR3 nucleotides: TGTGCCAGCAGCTTAGGGGCAGGGGGCTTAAATTCACCCCTCCACTTT. Translating gives CASSLGAGGLNSPLHF. The whole variable domain, remainder taken from reference TRBV7-8 and TRBJ1-6, is GAGVSQSPRYKVAKRGQDVALRCDPISGHVSLFWYQQALGQGPEFLTYFQNEAQLDKSGLPSDRFFAERPEGSVSTLKIQRTQQEDSAVYLCASSLGAGGLNSPLHFGNGTRLTVT.

CDR3 bases: TGTGCCAGCAGTGTAGGGGATGCTGGCTACACCTTC. This sequence encodes CASSVGDAGYTF. The chain is built from TRBV2 and TRBJ1-2; a possible D gene is TRBD1 (5 bases). The CDR3 has 12 amino acids. Germline V CDR1 and CDR2: SNHLY, FYNNEI. The germline V and J ends were trimmed by 4 bases and 7 bases, with 10 bases remaining between them.

The gene calls are TRBV6-5 and TRBJ1-2, with D uncertain. The length of the CDR3 is 14 residues. V lost 2 bases, J lost 0 bases, and 7 bases lay in between. Germline V lookup: CDR1 MNHEY, CDR2 SVGAGI. The CDR3 DNA follows: TGTGCCAGCAGTTACCGTGTAGCTAACTATGGCTACACCTTC. Protein: CASSYRVANYGYTF.

This clonotype has more than one count but fewer than ten. The V call is TRBV20-1, the J call TRBJ1-2; D gene unclear. Deletions cut 4 bases from V and 3 bases from J, with 24 bases between. CDR1 is DFQATT and CDR2 is SNEGSKA in the germline V gene (reference sequence). The CDR3 totals 17 residues. The CDR3 here is CSATLFIDQAAHYGYTF. CDR3 DNA: TGCAGTGCTACCCTTTTTATTGATCAGGCCGCCCACTATGGCTACACCTTC.

This clonotype has more than one count but fewer than ten. The CDR3 region is CASSEWDPGDRSTDTQYF. The CDR3 DNA is TGTGCCAGCAGTGAATGGGACCCCGGGGATAGGAGCACAGATACGCAGTATTTT. J is TRBJ2-3 and V is TRBV2, with D perhaps TRBD1 or TRBD2 (5 bases each). CDR1 is SNHLY and CDR2 is FYNNEI in the germline V gene. V lost 2 bases and J 0 bases, leaving 18 bases between the germline ends. The CDR3 contains 18 residues.

This clonotype was counted a single time. The gene calls are TRBV10-3 and TRBJ1-5, with no clear D. Germline V gene sequence: CDR1 ENHRY, CDR2 SYGVKD. The germline V and J ends were trimmed by 3 bases and 9 bases, with 9 bases remaining between them. The CDR3 length is 12 residues. The CDR3: CAISEEDWPQHF. CDR3 sequence (DNA): TGTGCCATCAGTGAAGAGGACTGGCCCCAGCATTTT.

As for this clonotype: The junction does not match germline at one end; this may be a read error. The gene calls are TRBV7-2 and TRBJ1-2; no clear D. The germline V gene encodes CDR1 SGHTA and CDR2 FQGNSA. The length of the CDR3 is 9 residues. CDR3 coding DNA: TGTGCCAGCAGCCCGTGGGGAAGCTTC. This gives the protein CASSPWGSF.

This chain connects TRBV27 to TRBJ1-5, with 7 bases that match TRBD1. Germline assignment: CDR1 MNHEY and CDR2 SMNVEV (reference sequence). This CDR3 is built from 15 residues. Germline trimming cut 5 bases from V and 5 bases from J; bases unmatched to any gene: 9. CDR3 in DNA: TGTGCCAGCAGTGCCCTGACAGGGTACGATCAGCCCCAGCATTTT. It specifies CASSALTGYDQPQHF.